This TCR beta chain was identified during a study of blood T cells in healthy people across ages. Study-wide results and limits: A greater number of naive CD4+ cells and higher diversity distinguished long-lived donors from aged donors. Expanded clonotype changes were possibly confounded by unknown donor CMV status.

A second PCR, run for 7 to 11 cycles, used a sample-barcoded 5' primer plus a J-beta primer mix. TCRdb used MiXCR to reprocess the 5' RACE reads, holding one entry per CDR3 protein. The data contain some 1.5 million distinct CDR3 sequences, approximately 43% of them singletons. Germline loops: CDR1 MNHEY, CDR2 SMNVEV (reference sequence). Trimming shortened V by 3 bases and J by 2 bases, and 9 bases separated the two germline ends. The CDR3 length is 14 residues. Turning to this clonotype: The antigen is not known.

Sequenced material: blood. The chain carries TRBV27 and TRBJ2-3; D call uncertain. This sequence was found in a woman between 18 and 29 years old in good health. The CDR3 DNA reads as TGTGCCAGCAGTTTTCTACAGCCCACAGATACGCAGTATTTT. Encoded protein: CASSFLQPTDTQYF.